A selection of T cell receptor beta chains follows, all from one sample in a study of blood T cell repertoires in COVID-19. Assay used: immunoSEQ multiplex PCR; TCRdb lists only in-frame clones, some missing. The sample has about 250,000 clones, roughly 86% seen once; the top ten hold 3% to 4%. Specimen: PBMCs or T cells enriched from blood (not recorded which). The receptors come from a woman aged 25 to 45 with acute COVID-19. Each CDR3 is given with its conserved first and last residue. A D gene is named only where the DNA matches it firmly. The size field is filled for only some rows; it gives once, few, many or a size class.

J,size,V,D,DNA,CDR3
TRBJ1-4,many,TRBV6-5,TRBD1,TGTGCCAGCAGAGACTCCGGGACAGGGAGGGAAAAACTGTTTTTT,CASRDSGTGREKLFF
TRBJ2-1,.,TRBV27,.,TGTGCCAGCAGTTTATCCCTCTCCTACAATGAGCAGTTCTTC,CASSLSLSYNEQFF
TRBJ1-2,.,TRBV4-3,TRBD1,TGCGCCAGCAGCCACTACAGGGGGCACGACTATGGCTACACCTTC,CASSHYRGHDYGYTF
TRBJ2-1,.,TRBV5-1,.,TGCGCCAGCAGCCTCGGAGGGTCCTACAATGAGCAGTTCTTC,CASSLGGSYNEQFF
TRBJ1-1,.,TRBV4-2,TRBD1,TGTGCCAGCAGACACGGGGGGACAGGAGGCACTGAAGCTTTCTTT,CASRHGGTGGTEAFF
TRBJ1-5,.,TRBV10-1,.,TGCGCCAGCAGTGCACAGGGCAATCAGCCCCAGCATTTT,CASSAQGNQPQHF
TRBJ2-5,.,TRBV11-2,TRBD2,TGTGCCAGCAGCTTAGTTCTAGCGGGGGTGGAGACCCAGTACTTC,CASSLVLAGVETQYF
TRBJ1-5,.,TRBV7-9,.,TGTGCCAGCAGCCCAGCAGGGAGGGGTGATCAGCCCCAGCATTTT,CASSPAGRGDQPQHF
TRBJ1-4,.,TRBV2,TRBD1,TGTGCCAGAGGGACAGCAACTAATGAAAAACTGTTTTTT,CARGTATNEKLFF
TRBJ1-4,.,TRBV10-3,TRBD1,TGTGCCATCAGTGAGTCTGGACAGGTTATTGAAAAACTGTTTTTT,CAISESGQVIEKLFF
TRBJ2-5,.,TRBV11-2,.,TGTGCCAGCAGACCCCTTACGGGCAGCCCAGCGGGGACCCAGTACTTC,CASRPLTGSPAGTQYF
TRBJ1-5,.,TRBV24-1,.,TGTGCCACCAGTGATACCGGACAGTTTAATCCCCAGCATTTT,CATSDTGQFNPQHF
TRBJ1-6,.,TRBV25-1,.,TGTGCCAGCAGTGCCACAGGAAGCTCCTATAATTCACCCCTCCACTTT,CASSATGSSYNSPLHF
TRBJ1-2,.,TRBV5-1,.,TGCGCCAGCAGCTTCCCGCAGGGGTCCCTCTATGGCTACACCTTC,CASSFPQGSLYGYTF
TRBJ2-7,.,TRBV27,TRBD1,TGTGCCAGCAGTTTAACAGGGGCCCCCTACGAGCAGTACTTC,CASSLTGAPYEQYF
TRBJ2-3,.,TRBV6-4,TRBD2,TGTGCCAGCAGTGATAAAGCGGGGGGTAGCACAGATACGCAGTATTTT,CASSDKAGGSTDTQYF
TRBJ1-1,.,TRBV7-9,.,TGTGCCAGCAGCGCAACAGGATCGGGGAACACTGAAGCTTTCTTT,CASSATGSGNTEAFF
TRBJ2-5,.,TRBV9,TRBD1,TGTGCCAGCAGCGTAGCCGACAGGGTCTGGGAGACCCAGTACTTC,CASSVADRVWETQYF
TRBJ1-2,.,TRBV7-9,.,TGTGCCAGCAGCTCCGGTAATGATTATGGCTACACCTTC,CASSSGNDYGYTF
TRBJ2-2,.,TRBV9,TRBD2,TGTGCCAGCAGCGTAGCCCTAGCGGGGAACACCGGGGAGCTGTTTTTT,CASSVALAGNTGELFF
TRBJ1-4,.,TRBV9,.,TGTGCCAGCAGCCCGGACTTGACTAATGAAAAACTGTTTTTT,CASSPDLTNEKLFF
TRBJ1-5,.,TRBV19,.,TGTGCCAGTAGTATTCGGGGACTTTTAATTGGGGATAGCAATCAGCCCCAGCATTTT,CASSIRGLLIGDSNQPQHF
TRBJ1-1,.,TRBV11-2,TRBD1,TGTGCCAGCAGCTCCTATCAGGGGGCGGCTGAAGCTTTCTTT,CASSSYQGAAEAFF
TRBJ2-5,.,TRBV19,TRBD2,TGTGCCAGTAGCACCGGACTAGCGGGGGAAGAGACCCAGTACTTC,CASSTGLAGEETQYF
TRBJ2-3,.,TRBV11-1,TRBD1,TGTGCCAGCAGCTTAAACAGGGGGGTCACAGATACGCAGTATTTT,CASSLNRGVTDTQYF
TRBJ2-7,.,TRBV6-2/TRBV6-3,.,TGTGCCAGCAGTCGAGGCGAGCAGTACTTC,CASSRGEQYF
TRBJ2-7,.,TRBV10-3,TRBD1,TGTGCCATCAGTCCACAGGGGGGCTCCTACGAGCAGTACTTC,CAISPQGGSYEQYF
TRBJ2-1,.,TRBV6-1,.,TGTGCCAGCAGTGATATGGTAGACTACAATGAGCAGTTCTTC,CASSDMVDYNEQFF
TRBJ1-1,.,TRBV18,.,TGTGCCAGCTCCCCCACGGACGGAGGGAACACTGAAGCTTTCTTT,CASSPTDGGNTEAFF
TRBJ2-2,.,TRBV5-1,TRBD1,TGCGCCAGCAGCTGGGAGGACAGGGGGAACACCGGGGAGCTGTTTTTT,CASSWEDRGNTGELFF
TRBJ1-1,.,TRBV27,TRBD1,TGTGCCAGCAGTTTGCTTACAGGGGCGACTGAAGCTTTCTTT,CASSLLTGATEAFF
TRBJ1-3,once,TRBV7-2,.,TGTGCCAGCAGCCACCTACAGGGAAGCTCTGGAAACACCATATATTTT,CASSHLQGSSGNTIYF
TRBJ1-3,.,TRBV9,.,TGTGCCAGCAGCCCCGCCGGGTACGGAAACACCATATATTTT,CASSPAGYGNTIYF
TRBJ1-1,.,TRBV2,.,TGTGCCAGCAGTGATCGTAGAGGTGGCACTGAAGCTTTCTTT,CASSDRRGGTEAFF
TRBJ1-1,.,TRBV10-2,.,TGCGCCAGCAGTGAAGAGGGATTAAGGACTGAAGCTTTCTTT,CASSEEGLRTEAFF
TRBJ1-2,.,TRBV2,.,TGTGCCAGCAGTGAAGTTGGAGCTAACTATGGCTACACCTTC,CASSEVGANYGYTF
TRBJ2-3,.,TRBV11-2,.,TGTGCCAGCAGCCCGCTATCCACAGGTTCTCTCACAGATACGCAGTATTTT,CASSPLSTGSLTDTQYF
TRBJ1-5,.,TRBV6-5,TRBD1,TGTGCCAGCAGCCCAGACAGGGGAGGTCAGTCCCAGCATTTT,CASSPDRGGQSQHF
TRBJ2-2,.,TRBV24-1,.,TGTGCCACCAGTGATCCGGGACAGAACACCGGGGAGCTGTTTTTT,CATSDPGQNTGELFF
TRBJ2-1,once,TRBV7-6,TRBD2,TGTGCCAGCAGCTTATCGCTAGCGGGGGGCCCGAGCTCCTACAATGAGCAGTTCTTC,CASSLSLAGGPSSYNEQFF
TRBJ1-2,once,TRBV25-1,TRBD1,TGTGCCAGCAGTCCCCGGGACAGGGTGAGTGGCTACACCTTC,CASSPRDRVSGYTF
TRBJ2-1,.,TRBV29-1,.,TGCAGCGTCGCTCCGACAGGGACTGGTGAGCAGTTCTTC,CSVAPTGTGEQFF
TRBJ1-4,.,TRBV10-3,.,TGTGCCATCCAGGGAACTAATGAAAAACTGTTTTTT,CAIQGTNEKLFF
TRBJ2-3,.,TRBV20-1,TRBD2,TGCAGTGCTAGTATGACTAGCGGGGGCCGTTTGGATACGCAGTATTTT,CSASMTSGGRLDTQYF
TRBJ2-7,.,TRBV15,.,TGTGCCACCAGCACCTGGGCCCGTCCTTACGAGCAGTACTTC,CATSTWARPYEQYF
TRBJ1-3,.,TRBV4-3,TRBD1,TGCGCCAGCAGCCAAGCCCCATCCCGACAGGGGACGGCTGGAAACACCATATATTTT,CASSQAPSRQGTAGNTIYF
TRBJ1-3,.,TRBV10-3,.,TGTGCCATCAGCCCCCCAACGGGAGGAAACACCATATATTTT,CAISPPTGGNTIYF
TRBJ1-3,.,TRBV19,.,TGTGCCAGTAATATGGGGAGTCCGGGTGGAAACACCATATATTTT,CASNMGSPGGNTIYF
TRBJ1-1,.,TRBV5-4,.,TGTGCCAGCAGCTTAGCCGGACATTCCACTGAAGCTTTCTTT,CASSLAGHSTEAFF
TRBJ2-2,.,TRBV30,.,TGTGCCTGGTCGGTGGGGGGAAGCACCGGGGAGCTGTTTTTT,CAWSVGGSTGELFF
TRBJ1-2,once,TRBV19,TRBD1,TGTGCCAGTACCGAAGGATGGACAGGGCTCCTGGGGGGCTACACCTTC,CASTEGWTGLLGGYTF
TRBJ2-5,.,TRBV9,TRBD1,TGTGCCAGCAGCGCCGGGACAGGGGGCGCCTGGAAAGAGACCCAGTACTTC,CASSAGTGGAWKETQYF
TRBJ1-1,.,TRBV27,TRBD1,TGTGCCAGCAGTCCCCTAGTACGGGACAGGGGATGGAGCACTGAAGCTTTCTTT,CASSPLVRDRGWSTEAFF
TRBJ2-3,few,TRBV19,.,TGTGCCAGTAGTAGGTTTTTGGGGCGGGATACGCAGTATTTT,CASSRFLGRDTQYF
TRBJ2-7,.,TRBV6-5,TRBD1,TGTGCCAGCAGTACGGACAGGGGGAGGGAGCAGTACTTC,CASSTDRGREQYF
TRBJ2-5,once,TRBV2,.,TGTGCCAGCACTAGAGACCCGGCTGGAGAGACCCAGTACTTC,CASTRDPAGETQYF
TRBJ2-7,.,TRBV11-2,.,TGTGCCAGCAGCTTAACCAGAGGCTCCTACGAGCAGTACTTC,CASSLTRGSYEQYF
TRBJ1-2,.,TRBV27,TRBD1,TGTGCCAGCAGTGATGCCGGGACAGCCTATGGCTACACCTTC,CASSDAGTAYGYTF
TRBJ1-1,.,TRBV9,.,TGTGCCAGCAGCGGCCTTAAAAGGGGGAACACTGAAGCTTTCTTT,CASSGLKRGNTEAFF